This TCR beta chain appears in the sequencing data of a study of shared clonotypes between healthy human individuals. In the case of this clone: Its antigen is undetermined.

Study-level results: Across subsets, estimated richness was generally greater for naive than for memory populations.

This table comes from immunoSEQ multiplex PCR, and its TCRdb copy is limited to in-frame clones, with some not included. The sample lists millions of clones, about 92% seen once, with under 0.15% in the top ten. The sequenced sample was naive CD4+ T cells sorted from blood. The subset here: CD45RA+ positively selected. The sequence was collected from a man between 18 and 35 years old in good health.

CDR3 in amino acids: CASSYKGTSGKQYF. In DNA form, the CDR3 reads TGTGCCAGCAGCTACAAGGGGACTTCTGGGAAGCAGTACTTC. The J gene is TRBJ2-7, the V gene TRBV6-5, with D possibly matching TRBD2 (6 bases). The V gene lost 6 bases and the J gene lost 8 bases, with 20 bases spanning the gap. This CDR3 has 14 residues. In germline, CDR1 is MNHEY, CDR2 SVGAGI.